The source of this TCR beta chain is a study of blood T cells in healthy people across ages. Germline CDR1 is MGHRA and CDR2 is YSYEKL. This CDR3 contains 15 residues. V shed 3 bases and J shed 2 bases, with 14 bases lying between them. A sample-barcoded 5' primer and a J-beta primer mix were used in a second PCR of about 7 to 12 cycles. Each CDR3 protein gets one entry after TCRdb re-called the 5' RACE reads with MiXCR. The repertoire holds hundreds of thousands of distinct CDR3 sequences, about 43% seen once, with around 30% in the top ten. This receptor was identified in a man older than 75 in good health. The V call is TRBV4-1, the J call TRBJ2-7, with D perhaps TRBD1 or TRBD2 (7 bases each). The sample comprised blood. The CDR3 DNA sequence: TGCGCCAGCAGCCAGGAGCGGGACAGACCCTACGAGCAGTACTTC. Amino acid sequence: CASSQERDRPYEQYF.